Listed below are T cell receptor beta chains from one sample, sequenced in a study of shared clonotypes between healthy human individuals. The method was immunoSEQ multiplex PCR; TCRdb's version includes in-frame clones alone and lacks a portion of them. The sample contains roughly 2.6 million clones, over 85% of which appear only once. The sample was naive CD4+ T cells sorted from blood. The receptors were gathered from a young man in good health. CDR3s include the opening cysteine and the closing phenylalanine or tryptophan. A D gene is named only where the DNA matches it firmly. Clone sizes are given selectively: once, few, many, or a class where the clone is expanded.

CASSPLESGAPNNGYTF	TGTGCCAGCTCACCATTAGAATCAGGGGCGCCTAACAATGGCTACACCTTC	NA	TRBV18	TRBJ1-2	NA
CASSLGRTRDNEQFF	TGCGCCAGCAGCTTAGGAAGGACTAGGGACAATGAGCAGTTCTTC	NA	TRBV5-1	TRBJ2-1	TRBD2
CASSRGSYGQYF	TGTGCCAGTAGTCGGGGATCGTACGGGCAGTACTTC	NA	TRBV19	TRBJ2-7	NA
CASSFTGDSGNTIYF	TGCGCCAGCAGCTTTACAGGAGACTCTGGAAACACCATATATTTT	NA	TRBV5-1	TRBJ1-3	NA
CASSLFLRSRTEAFF	TGTGCCAGCAGCTTGTTTTTGAGAAGTCGCACTGAAGCTTTCTTT	NA	TRBV5-5	TRBJ1-1	NA
CSALTENQPQHF	TGCAGCGCCCTGACAGAAAATCAGCCCCAGCATTTT	NA	TRBV29-1	TRBJ1-5	NA
CSVGGTAGGYTF	TGCAGCGTTGGGGGGACAGCGGGTGGCTACACCTTC	NA	TRBV29-1	TRBJ1-2	TRBD1
CASSGQGGGNTIYF	TGTGCCAGCAGCGGTCAGGGCGGTGGAAACACCATATATTTT	NA	TRBV5-6	TRBJ1-3	NA
CASSPGTSYEQYF	TGTGCCAGCTCACCAGGGACCTCCTACGAGCAGTACTTC	NA	TRBV18	TRBJ2-7	NA
CAWSVRRGVSGELFF	TGTGCCTGGAGTGTTAGGCGGGGGGTATCCGGGGAGCTGTTTTTT	NA	TRBV30	TRBJ2-2	TRBD2
CASSLLSPSYNEQFF	TGTGCCAGCAGCCTATTATCCCCCTCCTACAATGAGCAGTTCTTC	NA	TRBV7-2	TRBJ2-1	NA
CASSSGTPIPYEQYF	TGCGCCAGCAGCTCCGGGACACCGATCCCCTACGAGCAGTACTTC	NA	TRBV5-1	TRBJ2-7	NA
CASNQAGNTIYF	TGTGCCAGCAATCAGGCTGGAAACACCATATATTTT	NA	TRBV6-6	TRBJ1-3	NA
CSVASGGLTGELFF	TGCAGCGTTGCGTCAGGGGGGCTCACCGGGGAGCTGTTTTTT	NA	TRBV29-1	TRBJ2-2	NA
CASSVFTGVNRNTGELFF	TGTGCCAGCAGCGTATTCACAGGGGTCAATAGGAACACCGGGGAGCTGTTTTTT	once	TRBV9	TRBJ2-2	TRBD1
CSVGGIGGGYTF	TGCAGCGTTGGAGGGATCGGGGGAGGCTACACCTTC	once	TRBV29-1	TRBJ1-2	NA
CSVIGLSKQYF	TGCAGCGTGATAGGACTGTCGAAGCAGTACTTC	NA	TRBV29-1	TRBJ2-7	NA
CASSPGQTSYEQYF	TGCGCCAGCAGCCCCGGACAGACGTCCTACGAGCAGTACTTC	NA	TRBV5-1	TRBJ2-7	NA
CASSPTGTTAADTQYF	TGTGCCAGCAGCCCAACCGGGACTACCGCTGCAGATACGCAGTATTTT	NA	TRBV7-9	TRBJ2-3	TRBD2
CASSMSGLGSSLDEQYF	TGTGCCAGTAGTATGAGCGGGCTGGGCAGCTCCCTAGACGAGCAGTACTTC	NA	TRBV19	TRBJ2-7	NA
CASSRGQGTQPQHF	TGTGCCAGCAGCAGAGGACAGGGTACTCAGCCCCAGCATTTT	once	TRBV5-4	TRBJ1-5	TRBD1
CASSLGTEALEQYF	TGCGCCAGCAGCTTGGGAACGGAGGCGCTCGAGCAGTACTTC	NA	TRBV5-1	TRBJ2-7	NA
CASSLSAGSKTGELFF	TGTGCCAGCAGCTTGTCTGCAGGTTCGAAAACCGGGGAGCTGTTTTTT	NA	TRBV13	TRBJ2-2	NA
CASSIGRFNYGYTF	TGTGCCAGTAGTATCGGCAGGTTTAACTATGGCTACACCTTC	NA	TRBV19	TRBJ1-2	NA
CASSWNNEQFF	TGTGCCAGCAGCTGGAACAATGAGCAGTTCTTC	NA	TRBV5-4	TRBJ2-1	NA
CASSLEPGNSPLHF	TGCGCCAGCAGCTTGGAGCCGGGGAATTCACCCCTCCACTTT	NA	TRBV5-1	TRBJ1-6	NA
CASRIWDRAYHYEQYF	TGTGCCAGCAGGATCTGGGACAGGGCCTACCACTACGAGCAGTACTTC	NA	TRBV5-6	TRBJ2-7	TRBD1
CASSLDSSSSYEQYF	TGCGCCAGCAGCTTGGATTCGAGTAGCTCCTACGAGCAGTACTTC	NA	TRBV5-1	TRBJ2-7	NA
CASSRTATYEQYF	TGTGCCAGCAGTAGGACCGCCACCTACGAGCAGTACTTC	NA	TRBV2	TRBJ2-7	NA
CASSQGFEQYF	TGTGCCAGCAGCCAAGGGTTCGAGCAGTACTTC	NA	TRBV7-6	TRBJ2-7	NA
CASILLTGKTGELFF	TGTGCCAGCATCCTATTGACAGGGAAAACCGGGGAGCTGTTTTTT	NA	TRBV6-1	TRBJ2-2	TRBD1
CASSLGTGLNTGELFF	TGTGCCAGCAGTTTAGGGACAGGCCTCAACACCGGGGAGCTGTTTTTT	NA	TRBV27	TRBJ2-2	TRBD1
CASTRQGAKYEQYF	TGTGCCAGCACCCGACAGGGGGCTAAGTACGAGCAGTACTTC	NA	TRBV13	TRBJ2-7	TRBD1
CASSYPGSYEQYF	TGCGCCAGCAGCTATCCGGGCTCCTACGAGCAGTACTTC	NA	TRBV5-1	TRBJ2-7	NA
CASSSPRTARPVLTF	TGTGCCAGCAGTTCACCCCGGACCGCCCGTCCCGTCCTGACTTTC	NA	TRBV27	TRBJ2-6	NA
CASSTGLGSGNTIYF	TGTGCCAGTAGTACGGGTCTGGGGTCTGGAAACACCATATATTTT	NA	TRBV19	TRBJ1-3	NA
CASSPWKETQYF	TGTGCCAGCAGCCCATGGAAGGAGACCCAGTACTTC	NA	TRBV21-1	TRBJ2-5	NA
CASSVSPQETQYF	TGTGCCAGCAGCGTCTCCCCCCAAGAGACCCAGTACTTC	NA	TRBV9	TRBJ2-5	NA
CASSPGGSAYGYTF	TGCGCCAGCAGCCCCGGTGGCAGTGCCTATGGCTACACCTTC	once	TRBV10-2	TRBJ1-2	NA
CASSFRDRGGGGYTF	TGTGCCAGCAGTTTTAGGGACAGGGGAGGAGGCGGCTACACCTTC	once	TRBV28	TRBJ1-2	TRBD1
CASSASGANVLTF	TGTGCCAGCAGTGCTTCAGGGGCCAACGTCCTGACTTTC	NA	TRBV7-6	TRBJ2-6	NA
CASLRGNIQYF	TGTGCCAGTCTGAGGGGAAACATTCAGTACTTC	NA	TRBV6-5	TRBJ2-4	NA
CASSLLTGTVLHTDTQYF	TGTGCCAGCAGCCTCCTGACCGGGACGGTGCTCCACACAGATACGCAGTATTTT	once	TRBV7-2	TRBJ2-3	NA
CASSERGASYGYTF	TGTGCCAGCAGCGAGCGGGGGGCCTCCTATGGCTACACCTTC	NA	TRBV9	TRBJ1-2	NA
CASSTSPADYNEQFF	TGTGCCAGCAGTACCTCCCCGGCAGATTACAATGAGCAGTTCTTC	NA	TRBV27	TRBJ2-1	NA
CASSEGLAAYNEQFF	TGTGCCAGCAGTGAAGGACTAGCGGCCTACAATGAGCAGTTCTTC	NA	TRBV2	TRBJ2-1	TRBD2
CASSEPQGSEAFF	TGTGCCAGCAGCGAACCTCAGGGATCTGAAGCTTTCTTT	once	TRBV6-5	TRBJ1-1	NA
CASSLGYGPPEFYGYTF	TGTGCCAGCAGCTTAGGTTATGGCCCACCAGAGTTCTATGGCTACACCTTC	NA	TRBV5-8	TRBJ1-2	NA
CASSLVAGTDTQYF	TGCGCCAGCAGCTTGGTCGCGGGCACAGATACGCAGTATTTT	NA	TRBV5-1	TRBJ2-3	NA